These 9 T cell receptor beta chains were sequenced from one sample in a study of blood T cell repertoires in COVID-19. The protocol was immunoSEQ multiplex PCR, while the TCRdb copy is restricted to in-frame clones and leaves out a portion. The sample contains some 74,000 clones, roughly 88% of which appear only once. Sequencing was carried out using peripheral blood. These receptors were obtained from a woman aged 80 or over with acute or convalescent COVID-19.

This clone has more than one count but fewer than ten. The chain uses TRBV12-5 and TRBJ1-3; 7 bases are a match to TRBD1. The CDR3 covers 15 residues. V shed 6 bases and J 4 bases; nucleotides not matched to a gene: 9. Germline CDR1 and CDR2: LGHNT and FRNRAP. CDR3 coding DNA: TGTGCTAGTGGCCCAAGACAGGGAGCGGGAAACACCATATATTTT. It is translated as CASGPRQGAGNTIYF.

The CDR3 DNA reads as TGTGCCAGCTCCCCTACAGGGGGCAATCAGCCCCAGCATTTT. It codes for CASSPTGGNQPQHF. The rearrangement links TRBV18 to TRBJ1-5; 7 nucleotides match TRBD1. Germline CDR1 and CDR2: KGHSH and LQKENI. The CDR3 contains 14 residues. Trimming at V came to 6 bases and at J to 2 bases, leaving 4 bases not matched to a gene. The full variable domain, completed using reference TRBV18 and TRBJ1-5, is NAGVMQNPRHLVRRRGQEARLRCSPMKGHSHVYWYRQLPEEGLKFMVYLQKENIIDESGMPKERFSAEFPKEGPSILRIQQVVRGDSAAYFCASSPTGGNQPQHFGDGTRLSIL.

This clone was counted at least ten times. Other DNA sequences in the same sample also yield this CDR3. The chain joins TRBV6-5 to TRBJ2-1; D is unresolved. Germline V gene data show CDR1 as MNHEY and CDR2 as SVGAGI. The V end was cut by 6 bases, the J end by 4 bases, with 4 bases between. CDR3 length: 11 residues. The CDR3 protein is CASREYNEQFF. The CDR3 DNA is TGTGCCAGCAGAGAGTACAATGAGCAGTTCTTC.

This sequence joins TRBV16 and TRBJ2-7; possibly TRBD1 for D (5 bases). CDR1 and CDR2 from the germline V gene are KGHSY and FQNENV. This CDR3 is 13 amino acids long. V lost 4 bases and J lost 1, with 8 bases in between. The CDR3 loop reads CASSPHRSYEQYF. CDR3 coding DNA: TGTGCCAGCAGCCCTCACAGGTCCTACGAGCAGTACTTC. The full variable domain, in which reference TRBV16 and TRBJ2-7 provide the parts outside the CDR3, is GEEVAQTPKHLVRGEGQKAKLYCAPIKGHSYVFWYQQVLKNEFKFLISFQNENVFDETGMPKERFSAKCLPNSPCSLEIQATKLEDSAVYFCASSPHRSYEQYFGPGTRLTVT.

The chain links TRBV9 to TRBJ2-5; no firm D call. Looked up from germline, CDR1 is SGDLS and CDR2 is YYNGEE. The CDR3 is 13 residues long. V was pared by 3 bases and J by 1 base, with 7 bases between. This chain's CDR3 is CASSAQVQETQYF. The CDR3 DNA is TGTGCCAGCAGCGCCCAGGTCCAAGAGACCCAGTACTTC.

This clone was seen only a few times. This sequence joins TRBV29-1 and TRBJ2-1; 11 bases map to TRBD1. The CDR3 runs to 15 residues. Per the germline V gene, CDR1 is SQVTM and CDR2 is ANQGSEA. After removal of 1 base from V and 7 bases from J, the junction contained 6 bases not matched to a gene. The CDR3 sequence is CSVEGSGQGGNEQFF. The CDR3 DNA reads TGCAGCGTTGAAGGTTCGGGACAGGGGGGTAATGAGCAGTTCTTC.

The genes are TRBV6-5 and TRBJ2-1; TRBD2 agrees at 7 bases. Germline CDR1 MNHEY, CDR2 SVGAGI. CDR3 length: 15 amino acids. Trimming took 6 bases from V and 1 from J; bases not matched to a gene: 6. CDR3 residues: CASSPASGSYNEQFF. The CDR3 DNA sequence: TGTGCCAGCAGCCCCGCTAGCGGATCCTACAATGAGCAGTTCTTC.

V usage is TRBV27 and J usage is TRBJ2-3, with TRBD1 as a possible D gene (6 bases). Germline CDR1 MNHEY, CDR2 SMNVEV (reference sequence). The germline V and J ends were trimmed by 5 bases and 2 bases, with 14 bases remaining between them. This CDR3 comprises 15 residues. CDR3 DNA: TGTGCCAGCAGTCCGAGACAGGCTCTCACAGATACGCAGTATTTT. Translated, it gives CASSPRQALTDTQYF.

This clone appeared a few times. V is TRBV7-2 and J is TRBJ2-4; 9 bases fit TRBD2. This CDR3 comprises 14 residues. Trimming at V came to 5 bases and at J to 6 bases, leaving 5 bases not matched to a gene. Germline CDR1 and CDR2: SGHTA and FQGNSA. For the CDR3, the DNA is TGTGCCAGCAGCATGCGCGGGGGGGGAAACATTCAGTACTTC. Its protein is CASSMRGGGNIQYF. Based on the CDR3 plus reference TRBV7-2 and TRBJ2-4, the full variable domain is GAGVSQSPSNKVTEKGKDVELRCDPISGHTALYWYRQSLGQGLEFLIYFQGNSAPDKSGLPSDRFSAERTGGSVSTLTIQRTQQEDSAVYLCASSMRGGGNIQYFGAGTRLSVL.